Sequencing of this TCR beta chain was carried out in a study of shared clonotypes between healthy human individuals. Overall study context: Donors had three CD4 naive, three CD4 memory, two CD8 naive and one CD8 memory plate apiece.

V lost 9 bases, J lost 4 bases, and 13 bases lay in between. This CDR3 contains 12 residues. Germline CDR1 SNHLY, CDR2 FYNNEI. In replicate PCRs of sorted subsets, approximately 210 ng DNA, some 28,000 T cell genomes, was used. Here immunoSEQ multiplex PCR was the method, and the copy in TCRdb shows in-frame clones only, minus some. This table holds roughly 2 million clones, approximately 95% found once. It was CD45RO-negative cells, positively selected for CCR7, that made up naive CD8 cells, with terminally differentiated effector memory CD45RA+ cells excluded. The source material was naive CD8+ T cells sorted from blood. The clonotype originates from a young man in good health. V is TRBV2 and J is TRBJ2-7; a weak D match, TRBD2 (7 bases). The CDR3 here is CARGGDGYEQYF. DNA of the CDR3: TGTGCCAGAGGGGGGGACGGATACGAGCAGTACTTC.